Sequencing of this T cell receptor (beta chain) was carried out in a study of blood T cell repertoires in COVID-19 (dated by TCRdb to 2018 to 2021). In terms of the full investigation: The collaborator samples originated in the United States, Italy and Spain and spanned the acute and convalescent phases of COVID-19. The prospective study material was composed of cDNA or gDNA derived from T cells, B-cell-depleted T cells, or PBMCs. The dataset comprised deeply sampled blood TCRbeta repertoires from subjects exposed to, actively infected with, or recovered from COVID-19. The repertoires were released in a freely available public database intended as a resource for research on the immune response to SARS-CoV-2. Samples were obtained from the ongoing ImmuneRACE study (first 160 participants) and from 1,000 to 1,500 subjects provided by 6 global collaborators. The sample metadata nearly always contained a de-identified subject ID, COVID-19 status, age in years and sex. HLA class I and class II types, where available, came from metadata supplied by the sample provider rather than from assay-based typing. Findings and caveats that apply to the study as a whole: How much clinical and demographic metadata was included differed by source and by participant, and the metadata was provided uncurated.

Each collaborating institution followed its own protocols to collect whole blood in K2EDTA tubes. For TCRbeta analysis, collaborators shipped samples as frozen whole blood, isolated PBMCs, or DNA extracted from either of those sample types. TCRbeta CDR3 regions were amplified from genomic DNA by means of the immunoSEQ Assay, a bias-controlled multiplex PCR. The original methods were these. Nucleated cell counts per sample were estimated from amplification of reference gene primers within the assay. Sequence reads were collapsed and filtered to measure the absolute abundance of every unique TCRbeta CDR3 rearrangement. For each sample, productive Simpson clonality was calculated as the square root of Simpson's diversity index over productive rearrangements. This is the immuneACCESS table as TCRdb keeps it, with only in-frame sequences that have V and J called. A part of the clones is gone; compared with another copy, unresolved V genes explain less than half, and the rest is unexplained. The V and J calls and clone size are taken from that table; D and trimming were inferred from the DNA. For this sample the table gives 60,000 to 70,000 clones, of which about 81% were detected only once. The ten most abundant clones make up approximately 14% of the sample.

Compared with germline, V lacks 7 bases and J lacks 4 bases; bases without a gene match: 10. Measured from the cysteine to the phenylalanine, the CDR3 is 16 residues long. Only the CDR3 DNA is retained, 48 bases long and in frame from the first base. For CDR1 and CDR2, the germline V gene lists KGHDR and SFDVKD. Regarding this clone: Its antigen is still unknown. Base-call qualities are not available, and no considerably larger clone is one nucleotide away.

The sequenced sample was peripheral blood. The TCR comes from a man older than 75 with acute or convalescent COVID-19. The chain employs TRBV24-1 and TRBJ2-3, with 10 bases in between that match TRBD2. The encoded CDR3 is CATRPSPGTSADTQYF. The bases are TGTGCCACCAGACCTTCTCCCGGGACTAGCGCAGATACGCAGTATTTT.